These 25 T cell receptor beta chains share one sample of origin, sequenced in a study of T cells in Graves' hyperthyroidism and ophthalmopathy. Template material for amplifying TCR beta CDR3 regions consisted of RNA transcripts. Using the HTBI primer set, a first-round RT-PCR was run on the TCR CDR3. Using its own MiXCR run on the multiplex PCR reads, TCRdb lists one record per CDR3 protein. This table has some 490,000 distinct CDR3 sequences, 20% to 25% appearing once. Material for sequencing was blood. The receptors come from a woman aged 70-85 years with Graves' ophthalmopathy.

This clonotype was detected only a few times. The chain joins TRBV12-3 or TRBV12-4 to TRBJ2-3; D is unresolved. V was pared by 2 bases and J by 0 bases, with 9 bases between. This CDR3 comprises 15 residues. The chain's CDR3 is CASSLIGRSTDTQYF. In DNA form, the CDR3 reads TGTGCCAGCAGTTTAATCGGTCGTAGCACAGATACGCAGTATTTT.

This clonotype was seen a single time. The chain joins TRBV3-1 to TRBJ2-7; 9 bases map to TRBD2. CDR1 and CDR2 (germline): LGHDT, YNNKEL (reference sequence). J gave up 2 bases and V 0 bases, and 5 bases lay outside the gene matches. The CDR3 spans 16 residues. The CDR3, as DNA: TGTGCCAGCAGCCAAGATTGGACTAGCGCGACCTACGAGCAGTACTTC. Translating gives CASSQDWTSATYEQYF.

The rearrangement uses TRBV20-1 and TRBJ1-6; D is unresolved. Germline CDR1 DFQATT, CDR2 SNEGSKA (reference sequence). Trimming pared 0 bases from V and 4 bases from J, leaving 13 bases between. The CDR3 runs 16 residues. The CDR3 DNA sequence: TGCAGTGCTAGAGAAGGGATCCCCGGGTATAATTCACCCCTCCACTTT. Encoded protein: CSAREGIPGYNSPLHF.

This clonotype was seen many times. The chain is built from TRBV30 and TRBJ2-5; D uncertain. Germline V gene data show CDR1 as GTSNPN and CDR2 as SVGIG (reference sequence). V dropped 0 bases and J dropped 4 bases, with 9 bases sitting between them. The CDR3 consists of 13 residues. CDR3 coding DNA: TGTGCCTGGAGTGTGATTACGGGAGAGACCCAGTACTTC. Encoded protein: CAWSVITGETQYF.

Turning to this clonotype: Possible read error: a much larger clone is one base away. The genes are TRBV12-3 or TRBV12-4 and TRBJ2-3, with 10 bases fitting TRBD2. The CDR3 runs 16 residues. The CDR3 is CTSSLTSSGSEDTQYF. The CDR3 coding sequence is TGTACCAGCAGTTTAACCTCTAGCGGGAGTGAAGATACGCAGTATTTT.

This clonotype was counted a few times. The rearrangement joins TRBV20-1 to TRBJ2-2; the match to TRBD2 covers 10 bases. CDR3 length equals 16 residues. Germline-derived CDR1 and CDR2 are DFQATT and SNEGSKA (reference sequence). Trimming at V came to 3 bases and at J to 1 base, leaving 5 bases not matched to a gene. CDR3 protein: CSARESSGGNTGELFF. In DNA, the CDR3 is TGCAGTGCTAGGGAGTCTAGCGGGGGGAACACCGGGGAGCTGTTTTTT.

This clonotype occurred a few times. CDR3 sequence (DNA): TGCAGTGCTAGAGATTCCCTAGCGGGAGTCGGGAATGAGCAGTTCTTC. Encoded protein: CSARDSLAGVGNEQFF. The chain joins TRBV20-1 to TRBJ2-1; 10 nucleotides match TRBD2. The germline gives CDR1 DFQATT, CDR2 SNEGSKA (reference sequence). The J segment lost 7 bases and the V segment lost 0 bases, leaving 9 bases of the junction unmatched. This CDR3 has 16 residues.

CDR3 sequence (DNA): TGTGCCATCACCCATGGACCCGGGGATACGCAGTATTTT. This gives the protein CAITHGPGDTQYF. The chain links TRBV10-3 to TRBJ2-3; D uncertain. Trimming took off 7 bases at V and 6 bases at J, with 14 bases between the two ends. CDR1 is ENHRY and CDR2 is SYGVKD in the germline V gene. CDR3 length: 13 residues.

Many counts were recorded for this clonotype. The chain joins TRBV28 to TRBJ1-5; TRBD1 matches at 7 bases. Germline values: CDR1 MDHEN, CDR2 SYDVKM. The CDR3 has 16 residues. V shed 6 bases, J shed 0 bases, and the junction held 8 bases outside the gene matches. This chain's CDR3 is CASRREGGNSNQPQHF. The CDR3 DNA is TGTGCCAGCAGAAGGGAAGGGGGCAATAGCAATCAGCCCCAGCATTTT.

The V and J genes are TRBV18 and TRBJ1-1, with D uncertain. CDR3 length equals 14 residues. CDR1 and CDR2 (germline): KGHSH, LQKENI. V lost 3 bases to trimming and J lost 0 bases, with 8 bases between them. In DNA, the CDR3 is TGTGCCAGCTCACCCGAGTCCATGAACACTGAAGCTTTCTTT. This codes for CASSPESMNTEAFF.

This clonotype has ten or more counts. The chain has TRBV6-5 and TRBJ1-4; TRBD1 matches 8 bases. The CDR3 extends over 17 amino acids. Per germline, CDR1 MNHEY and CDR2 SVGAGI. The V and J ends lost 0 bases and 2 bases, in that order; junction bases with no gene match: 5. The CDR3 nucleotides are TGTGCCAGCAGTTACTCTTCCGGACAGGGTACTAATGAAAAACTGTTTTTT. This gives the protein CASSYSSGQGTNEKLFF.

The sample holds many counts of this clonotype. This chain joins TRBV6-2 or TRBV6-3 and TRBJ2-7, with a tentative D call TRBD2 (6 bases). CDR3 length: 15 residues. Germline loops: CDR1 MNHEY, CDR2 SVGEGT. Trimming removed 7 bases at V and 0 bases at J, with 16 bases between. The DNA of the CDR3 is TGTGCCAGCACCGACGGGGGATCTGGCTCCTACGAGCAGTACTTC. Its translation is CASTDGGSGSYEQYF.

The chain is built from TRBV7-3 and TRBJ2-1; D gene uncertain. Germline CDR1 and CDR2: SGHTA and FQGTGA. The CDR3 covers 13 residues. Trimming shortened V by 5 bases and J by 6 bases, and 11 bases separated the two germline ends. As DNA, the CDR3 is TGTGCCAGCAGCCCAAGTGGGGTCAATGAGCAGTTCTTC. Translated, it gives CASSPSGVNEQFF.

This sequence joins TRBV20-1 and TRBJ1-1; 7 bases agree with TRBD1. The J segment lost 4 bases and the V segment lost 7 bases, leaving 6 bases of the junction unmatched. This CDR3 has 12 amino acids. Germline CDR1 reads DFQATT; CDR2 reads SNEGSKA (reference sequence). The CDR3 nucleotides are TGCAGTGTACGACAGGGACCCACTGAAGCTTTCTTT. Protein product: CSVRQGPTEAFF.

This clonotype has only a few counts. This chain links TRBV11-2 with TRBJ1-5; a weak D match, TRBD1 (5 bases). From germline, CDR1 is SGHAT and CDR2 FQNNGV. Trimming stripped 4 bases from V and 1 base from J, with 11 bases between. CDR3 length: 15 residues. The CDR3, as DNA: TGTGCCAGCAGCTCCAACCGGGGCAGCAATCAGCCCCAGCATTTT. It translates to CASSSNRGSNQPQHF. The full variable domain, completed using reference TRBV11-2 and TRBJ1-5, is EAGVAQSPRYKIIEKRQSVAFWCNPISGHATLYWYQQILGQGPKLLIQFQNNGVVDDSQLPKDRFSAERLKGVDSTLKIQPAKLEDSAVYLCASSSNRGSNQPQHFGDGTRLSIL.

This clonotype came up many times. The chain carries TRBV15 and TRBJ2-7; 7 bases match TRBD1. With V trimmed by 0 bases and J by 5 bases, 4 bases remained unmatched. The CDR3 totals 14 residues. Germline V CDR1 and CDR2: LNHNV, YYDKDF (reference sequence). As DNA, the CDR3 is TGTGCCACCAGCAGAGACCGACAGGGCCACGAGCAGTACTTC. This gives the protein CATSRDRQGHEQYF.

The V and J genes are TRBV19 and TRBJ2-2; TRBD2 matches 7 bases. The length of the CDR3 is 15 residues. From germline, CDR1 is LNHDA and CDR2 SQIVND (reference sequence). V was clipped by 1 base and J by 5 bases; unmatched bases: 4. The CDR3 loop is CASSIGGRRTGELFF. The DNA of the CDR3 is TGTGCCAGTAGTATAGGCGGGAGACGTACCGGGGAGCTGTTTTTT.

This clonotype showed up just a few times. The V call is TRBV6-1, the J call TRBJ2-7; 8 bases are shared with TRBD2. The germline gives CDR1 MNHNS, CDR2 SASEGT. V lost 5 bases and J lost 0; bases outside the gene matches: 9. This CDR3 region has 16 residues. CDR3 region: CASSPAPGTSSYEQYF. The CDR3 DNA is TGTGCCAGCAGTCCCGCCCCCGGGACTAGCTCCTACGAGCAGTACTTC.

This clonotype appeared many times. V is TRBV7-9 and J is TRBJ1-2; no reliable D call. The CDR3 runs 13 residues. Trimming shortened V by 6 bases and J by 4 bases, and 12 bases separated the two germline ends. Germline V lookup: CDR1 SEHNR, CDR2 FQNEAQ (reference sequence). The CDR3 loop is CASSISGSYGYTF. The CDR3 coding sequence is TGTGCCAGCAGTATCTCGGGGTCCTATGGCTACACCTTC.

This clonotype was observed a few times. The chain uses TRBV29-1 and TRBJ2-7, with D maybe TRBD2 (7 bases). The CDR3 contains 14 residues. The germline gives CDR1 SQVTM, CDR2 ANQGSEA. V was shortened by 1 base and J by 2 bases, with 12 bases between the two germline ends. The CDR3 is CSVEGSGTPYEQYF. As DNA, the CDR3 is TGCAGCGTTGAAGGGAGCGGGACACCCTACGAGCAGTACTTC.

J is TRBJ2-5 and V is TRBV11-1, with 10 bases identical to TRBD2. The germline gives CDR1 SGHAT, CDR2 FQDESV (reference sequence). The CDR3 totals 15 residues. Trimming removed 6 bases from V and 1 base from J; junction bases left unmatched: 5. The DNA of the CDR3 is TGTGCCAGCAGTATCCTAGCGGGAGCCCAAGAGACCCAGTACTTC. Residues: CASSILAGAQETQYF.

This clonotype showed up just a few times. The chain joins TRBV9 to TRBJ2-1; D could derive from TRBD1 or TRBD2 (5 bases each). The CDR3 contains 20 residues. Trimming shortened V by 0 bases and J by 2 bases, and 24 bases separated the two germline ends. Germline CDR1 SGDLS, CDR2 YYNGEE. DNA of the CDR3: TGTGCCAGCAGCGTAGTTGAGCATTTCCGGGACCTCATCCCCTACAATGAGCAGTTCTTC. Translation gives CASSVVEHFRDLIPYNEQFF.

This clonotype was counted only a few times. The chain carries TRBV5-1 and TRBJ2-5; TRBD2 matches at 7 bases. Germline CDR1 reads SGHRS; CDR2 reads YFSETQ. There are 13 residues in the CDR3. J was trimmed by 4 bases and V by 5 bases; bases with no gene match: 5. The CDR3, as DNA: TGCGCCAGCAGATACGGCGGGAGAGAGACCCAGTACTTC. Residues: CASRYGGRETQYF.

As to this clonotype: A read error may explain this, as a much larger clone is one base away. The genes are TRBV2 and TRBJ2-5; D is undetermined. Germline V gene lookup returns CDR1 SNHLY and CDR2 FYNNEI. This CDR3 is 12 amino acids long. The V end was cut by 6 bases, the J end by 5 bases, with 10 bases between. In DNA form, the CDR3 reads TGTGCCAGCAGACTATTTAGGGAGACCCAGTACTTC. It yields the protein CASRLFRETQYF.

Many counts were recorded for this clonotype. The chain carries TRBV28 and TRBJ1-1; the match to TRBD1 covers 8 bases. CDR1 is MDHEN, CDR2 SYDVKM, per germline. The length of the CDR3 is 17 residues. Trimming cost V 6 bases and J 0 bases; bases outside gene matches: 12. CDR3 loop: CASRQDRATGMNTEAFF. The CDR3 DNA sequence: TGTGCCAGCAGGCAGGACAGGGCCACAGGGATGAACACTGAAGCTTTCTTT.